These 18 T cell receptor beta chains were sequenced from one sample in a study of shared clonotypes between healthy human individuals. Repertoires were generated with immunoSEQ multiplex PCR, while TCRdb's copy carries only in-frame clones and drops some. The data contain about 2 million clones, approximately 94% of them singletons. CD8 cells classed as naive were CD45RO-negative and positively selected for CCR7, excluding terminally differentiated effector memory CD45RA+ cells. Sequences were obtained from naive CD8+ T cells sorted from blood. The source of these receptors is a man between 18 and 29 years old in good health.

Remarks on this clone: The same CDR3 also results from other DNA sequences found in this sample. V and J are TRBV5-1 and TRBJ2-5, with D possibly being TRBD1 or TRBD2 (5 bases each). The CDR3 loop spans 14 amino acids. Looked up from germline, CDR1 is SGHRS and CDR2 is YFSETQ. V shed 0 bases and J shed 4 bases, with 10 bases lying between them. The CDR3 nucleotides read TGCGCCAGCAGCTTGGAGCAGGGACGAGAGACCCAGTACTTC. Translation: CASSLEQGRETQYF.

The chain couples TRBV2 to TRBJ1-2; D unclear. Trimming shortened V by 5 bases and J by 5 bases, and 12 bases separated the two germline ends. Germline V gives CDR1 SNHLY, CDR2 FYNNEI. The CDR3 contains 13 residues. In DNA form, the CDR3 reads TGTGCCAGCAGTCTTGACGGGTCGTATGGCTACACCTTC. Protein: CASSLDGSYGYTF.

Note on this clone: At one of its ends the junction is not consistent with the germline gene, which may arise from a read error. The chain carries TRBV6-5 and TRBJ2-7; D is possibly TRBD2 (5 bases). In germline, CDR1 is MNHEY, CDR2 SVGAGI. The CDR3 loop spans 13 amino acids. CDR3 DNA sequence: TGTGCCAGCAGCTTAACCTCGGACGGTGAGGGTATTTTC. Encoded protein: CASSLTSDGEGIF.

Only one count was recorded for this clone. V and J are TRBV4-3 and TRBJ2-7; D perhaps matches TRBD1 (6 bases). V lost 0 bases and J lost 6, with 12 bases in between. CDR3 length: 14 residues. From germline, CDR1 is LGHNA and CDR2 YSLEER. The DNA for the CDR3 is TGCGCCAGCAGCCAAGACTCTACAGGGTCCGAGCAGTACTTC. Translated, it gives CASSQDSTGSEQYF.

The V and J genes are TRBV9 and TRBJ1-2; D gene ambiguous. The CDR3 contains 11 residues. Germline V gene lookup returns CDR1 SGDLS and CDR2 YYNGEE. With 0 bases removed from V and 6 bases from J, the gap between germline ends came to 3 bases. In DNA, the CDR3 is TGTGCCAGCAGCGTAGGTAATGGCTACACCTTC. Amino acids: CASSVGNGYTF.

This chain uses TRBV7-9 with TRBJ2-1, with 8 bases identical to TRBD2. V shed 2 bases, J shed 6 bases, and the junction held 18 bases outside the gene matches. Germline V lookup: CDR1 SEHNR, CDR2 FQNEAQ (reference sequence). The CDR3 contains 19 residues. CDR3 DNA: TGTGCCAGCAGCTTACCTAGGGGTCGAGCGGGAGTTCCTCTCAATGAGCAGTTCTTC. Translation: CASSLPRGRAGVPLNEQFF.

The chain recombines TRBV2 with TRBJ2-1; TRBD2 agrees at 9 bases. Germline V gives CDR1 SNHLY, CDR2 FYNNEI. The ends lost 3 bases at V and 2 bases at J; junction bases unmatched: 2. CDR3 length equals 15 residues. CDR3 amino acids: CASSELAGTYNEQFF. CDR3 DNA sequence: TGTGCCAGCAGTGAGCTAGCGGGAACCTACAATGAGCAGTTCTTC.

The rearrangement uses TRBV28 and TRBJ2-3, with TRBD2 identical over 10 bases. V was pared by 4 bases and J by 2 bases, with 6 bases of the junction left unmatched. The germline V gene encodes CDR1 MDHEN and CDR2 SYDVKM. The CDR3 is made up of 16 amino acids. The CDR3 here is CASSSGTSVATDTQYF. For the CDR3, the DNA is TGTGCCAGCAGTTCCGGGACTAGCGTGGCCACAGATACGCAGTATTTT.

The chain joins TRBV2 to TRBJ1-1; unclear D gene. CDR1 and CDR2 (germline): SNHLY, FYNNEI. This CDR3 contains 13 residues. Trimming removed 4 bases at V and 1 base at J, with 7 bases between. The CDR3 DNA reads TGTGCCAGCAGTGGAGGGAGGAACACTGAAGCTTTCTTT. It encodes CASSGGRNTEAFF. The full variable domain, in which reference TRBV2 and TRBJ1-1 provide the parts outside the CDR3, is EPEVTQTPSHQVTQMGQEVILRCVPISNHLYFYWYRQILGQKVEFLVSFYNNEISEKSEIFDDQFSVERPDGSNFTLKIRSTKLEDSAMYFCASSGGRNTEAFFGQGTRLTVV.

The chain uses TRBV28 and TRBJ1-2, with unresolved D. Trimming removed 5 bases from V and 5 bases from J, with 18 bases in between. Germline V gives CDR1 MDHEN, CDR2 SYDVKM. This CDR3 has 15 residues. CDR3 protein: CASSLSAGGSYGYTF. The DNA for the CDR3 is TGTGCCAGCAGTCTCTCCGCGGGCGGGAGTTATGGCTACACCTTC.

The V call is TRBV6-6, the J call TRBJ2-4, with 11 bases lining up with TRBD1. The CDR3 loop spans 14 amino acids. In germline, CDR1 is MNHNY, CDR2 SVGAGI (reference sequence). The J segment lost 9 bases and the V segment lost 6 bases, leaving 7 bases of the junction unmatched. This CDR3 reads CASSSGQGGGIQYF. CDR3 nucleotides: TGTGCCAGCAGCTCGGGACAGGGGGGCGGCATTCAGTACTTC.

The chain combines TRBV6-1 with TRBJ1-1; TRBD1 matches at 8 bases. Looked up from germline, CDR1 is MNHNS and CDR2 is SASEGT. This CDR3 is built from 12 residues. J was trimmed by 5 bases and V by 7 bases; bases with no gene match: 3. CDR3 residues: CASTTGGTEAFF. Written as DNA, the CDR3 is TGTGCCAGCACCACAGGGGGGACTGAAGCTTTCTTT.

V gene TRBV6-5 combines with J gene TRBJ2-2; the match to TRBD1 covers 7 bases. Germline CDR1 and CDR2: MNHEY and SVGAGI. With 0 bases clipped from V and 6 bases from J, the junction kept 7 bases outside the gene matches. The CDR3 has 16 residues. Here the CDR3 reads CASSYSVTGRPGELFF. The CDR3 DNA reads TGTGCCAGCAGTTACTCGGTGACAGGGCGCCCCGGGGAGCTGTTTTTT.

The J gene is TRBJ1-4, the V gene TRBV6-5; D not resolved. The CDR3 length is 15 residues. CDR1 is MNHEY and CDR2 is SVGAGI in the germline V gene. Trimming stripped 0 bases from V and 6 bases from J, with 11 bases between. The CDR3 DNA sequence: TGTGCCAGCAGTTACTCGACCCCCCCGGATGAAAAACTGTTTTTT. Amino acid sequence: CASSYSTPPDEKLFF.

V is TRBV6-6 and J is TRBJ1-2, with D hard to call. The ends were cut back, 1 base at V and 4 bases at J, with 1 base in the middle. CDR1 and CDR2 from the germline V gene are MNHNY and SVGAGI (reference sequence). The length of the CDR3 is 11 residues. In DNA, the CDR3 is TGTGCCAGCAGTTACTTCTATGGCTACACCTTC. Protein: CASSYFYGYTF.

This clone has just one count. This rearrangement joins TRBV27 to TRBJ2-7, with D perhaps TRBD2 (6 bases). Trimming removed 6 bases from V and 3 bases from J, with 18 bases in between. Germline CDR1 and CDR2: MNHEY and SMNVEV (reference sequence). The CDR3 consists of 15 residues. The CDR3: CASSSLSGELYEQYF. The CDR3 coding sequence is TGTGCCAGCAGCTCACTCTCGGGAGAACTCTACGAGCAGTACTTC.

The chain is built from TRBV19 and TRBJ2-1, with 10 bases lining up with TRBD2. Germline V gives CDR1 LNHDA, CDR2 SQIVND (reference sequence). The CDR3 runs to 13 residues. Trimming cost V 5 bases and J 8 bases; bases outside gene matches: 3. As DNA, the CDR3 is TGTGCCAGTAGTGTCCTAGCGGGAGATGAGCAGTTCTTC. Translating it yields CASSVLAGDEQFF.

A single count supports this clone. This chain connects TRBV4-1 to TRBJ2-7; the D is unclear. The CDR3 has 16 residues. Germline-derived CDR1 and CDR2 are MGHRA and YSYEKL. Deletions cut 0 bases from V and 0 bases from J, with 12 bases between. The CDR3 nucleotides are TGCGCCAGCAGCCAAGATTACGGGCAGAGCTCCTACGAGCAGTACTTC. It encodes CASSQDYGQSSYEQYF.